The rows below give T cell receptor beta chains drawn from one sample of a study of blood T cell repertoires in COVID-19. Here immunoSEQ multiplex PCR was the method, and the copy in TCRdb shows in-frame clones only, minus some. The sample lists around 19,000 clones; 80% to 90% were seen once. What was sequenced was peripheral blood. The receptor source for this set is a human donor in a cohort sampled during active COVID-19. The donor label of this sample is uncertain. Both conserved end residues are part of each CDR3. A D gene is named only where the DNA matches it firmly. Only some rows state a clone size, as once, few, many or a class for expanded clones.

abundance: .
len: 16
d_gene: TRBD1
v_gene: TRBV18
j_gene: TRBJ1-4
CDR3nt: TGTGCCAGCTCACCAAGCCGGGACAGTCTGAATGAAAAACTGTTTTTT
CDR3aa: CASSPSRDSLNEKLFF

abundance: .
len: 17
d_gene: TRBD2
v_gene: TRBV9
j_gene: TRBJ2-2
CDR3nt: TGTGCCAGCACCCAGGGTGGGCTAGCGGGATTGGCCGGGGAGCTGTTTTTT
CDR3aa: CASTQGGLAGLAGELFF

abundance: once
len: 13
d_gene: TRBD2
v_gene: TRBV3-1/TRBV3-2
j_gene: TRBJ2-1
CDR3nt: TGTGCCAGCAGCCAACTAGCGGGAGGGCGGGGGTTCTTC
CDR3aa: CASSQLAGGRGFF

abundance: few
len: 15
d_gene: TRBD1
v_gene: TRBV28
j_gene: TRBJ2-5
CDR3nt: TGTGCCAGCGGAAAACGGGGGACAGGGCAAGAGACCCAGTACTTC
CDR3aa: CASGKRGTGQETQYF

abundance: .
len: 15
d_gene: TRBD1
v_gene: TRBV4-1
j_gene: TRBJ2-1
CDR3nt: TGCGCCAGCAGCCAACTACGCACAGGGGCGAATGAGCAGTTCTTC
CDR3aa: CASSQLRTGANEQFF

abundance: .
len: 13
d_gene: .
v_gene: TRBV27
j_gene: TRBJ2-3
CDR3nt: TGTGCCAGCAGTTTTTCGGGTACAGATACGCAGTATTTT
CDR3aa: CASSFSGTDTQYF

abundance: .
len: 20
d_gene: TRBD1
v_gene: TRBV11-3
j_gene: TRBJ2-6
CDR3nt: TGTGCCAGCAGCCCCCGGACAGGCGACTTCTCCTACTCTGGGGCCAACGTCCTGACTTTC
CDR3aa: CASSPRTGDFSYSGANVLTF

abundance: .
len: 13
d_gene: .
v_gene: TRBV3-1/TRBV3-2
j_gene: TRBJ2-1
CDR3nt: TGTGCCAGCAGCCCCCGGGCCTCAGGGGAGCAGTTCTTC
CDR3aa: CASSPRASGEQFF

abundance: .
len: 14
d_gene: .
v_gene: TRBV18
j_gene: TRBJ2-1
CDR3nt: TGTGCCAGCTCATCCAGGGGAATTAACAATGAGCAGTTCTTC
CDR3aa: CASSSRGINNEQFF

abundance: once
len: 16
d_gene: .
v_gene: TRBV11-2
j_gene: TRBJ2-2
CDR3nt: TGTGCCAGCAGCTCCCGGGGAAGGGCCAACACCGGGGAGCTGTTTTTT
CDR3aa: CASSSRGRANTGELFF

abundance: .
len: 19
d_gene: TRBD2
v_gene: TRBV5-1
j_gene: TRBJ2-6
CDR3nt: TGCGCCAGCAGCTTCCGTCCTCTAGCGGGAGGTACTGGGGCCAACGTCCTGACTTTC
CDR3aa: CASSFRPLAGGTGANVLTF

abundance: .
len: 14
d_gene: .
v_gene: TRBV5-1
j_gene: TRBJ1-1
CDR3nt: TGCGCCAGCAGCTTGAGCCAGGTAAACACTGAAGCTTTCTTT
CDR3aa: CASSLSQVNTEAFF

abundance: .
len: 15
d_gene: .
v_gene: TRBV11-1
j_gene: TRBJ2-2
CDR3nt: TGTGCCAGCAGCTTACGTCAGGGGTGGGCCGGGGAGCTGTTTTTT
CDR3aa: CASSLRQGWAGELFF

abundance: .
len: 14
d_gene: .
v_gene: TRBV3-1/TRBV3-2
j_gene: TRBJ2-5
CDR3nt: TGTGCCAGCAGCCTCCGCAGGGATCAAGAGACCCAGTACTTC
CDR3aa: CASSLRRDQETQYF

abundance: .
len: 14
d_gene: .
v_gene: TRBV3-1/TRBV3-2
j_gene: TRBJ1-2
CDR3nt: TGTGCCAGCAGCCCCGACGGAGGGGCCTATGGCTACACCTTC
CDR3aa: CASSPDGGAYGYTF

abundance: .
len: 13
d_gene: .
v_gene: TRBV13
j_gene: TRBJ2-1
CDR3nt: TGTGCCAGCAGCTCACGGACTTACAATGAGCAGTTCTTC
CDR3aa: CASSSRTYNEQFF

abundance: .
len: 14
d_gene: TRBD2
v_gene: TRBV18
j_gene: TRBJ2-7
CDR3nt: TGTGCCAGCTCACGGACTAGCGGGAGTCCCGAGCAGTACTTC
CDR3aa: CASSRTSGSPEQYF

abundance: .
len: 16
d_gene: .
v_gene: TRBV21-1
j_gene: TRBJ2-2
CDR3nt: TGTGCCAGCAGCAAAGTTTTCCCCCTGAACACCGGGGAGCTGTTTTTT
CDR3aa: CASSKVFPLNTGELFF

abundance: .
len: 15
d_gene: TRBD2
v_gene: TRBV6-2/TRBV6-3
j_gene: TRBJ2-3
CDR3nt: TGTGCCAGCAGCGGTAGGACTAGACCTCCAGATACGCAGTATTTT
CDR3aa: CASSGRTRPPDTQYF

abundance: .
len: 13
d_gene: TRBD1
v_gene: TRBV7-9
j_gene: TRBJ1-2
CDR3nt: TGTGCCAGCAGAGACCGGGACAGGGGAGACTACACCTTC
CDR3aa: CASRDRDRGDYTF

abundance: few
len: 13
d_gene: .
v_gene: TRBV11-2
j_gene: TRBJ2-7
CDR3nt: TGTGCCAGCAGCTCTTACAGGGCCTACGAGCAGTACTTC
CDR3aa: CASSSYRAYEQYF

abundance: .
len: 16
d_gene: TRBD1
v_gene: TRBV5-1
j_gene: TRBJ1-4
CDR3nt: TGCGCCAGCAGCATCCGGGACAGTGCAACTAATGAAAAACTGTTTTTT
CDR3aa: CASSIRDSATNEKLFF

abundance: .
len: 13
d_gene: .
v_gene: TRBV3-1/TRBV3-2
j_gene: TRBJ2-1
CDR3nt: TGTGCCAGCAGTTCCGACAGCCACACTGAGCAGTTCTTC
CDR3aa: CASSSDSHTEQFF

abundance: .
len: 14
d_gene: TRBD2
v_gene: TRBV2
j_gene: TRBJ2-3
CDR3nt: TGTGCCAGCTCGATCACTAGCGTAAAAGATACGCAGTATTTT
CDR3aa: CASSITSVKDTQYF

abundance: .
len: 15
d_gene: .
v_gene: TRBV9
j_gene: TRBJ1-4
CDR3nt: TGTGCCAGCACCTCCGGCCCAGGGATTAATGAAAAACTGTTTTTT
CDR3aa: CASTSGPGINEKLFF

abundance: .
len: 16
d_gene: .
v_gene: TRBV10-3
j_gene: TRBJ1-3
CDR3nt: TGTGCCATCAGTGAGTCTCCCAAGCTCTCTGGAAACACCATATATTTT
CDR3aa: CAISESPKLSGNTIYF

abundance: .
len: 16
d_gene: TRBD1
v_gene: TRBV2
j_gene: TRBJ1-2
CDR3nt: TGTGCCAGCAGTGAACACCGGGACAGGGACAACTATGGCTACACCTTC
CDR3aa: CASSEHRDRDNYGYTF

abundance: .
len: 14
d_gene: .
v_gene: TRBV28
j_gene: TRBJ1-1
CDR3nt: TGTGCCAGCAGTCACCGCTCAGGGAACACTGAAGCTTTCTTT
CDR3aa: CASSHRSGNTEAFF

abundance: .
len: 12
d_gene: .
v_gene: TRBV5-1
j_gene: TRBJ2-1
CDR3nt: TGCGCCAGCAGGTACACTAGCAATGAGCAGTTCTTC
CDR3aa: CASRYTSNEQFF

abundance: .
len: 16
d_gene: TRBD1
v_gene: TRBV4-1
j_gene: TRBJ1-3
CDR3nt: TGCGCCAGCAGCCTCAGGGGGATACTCTCTGGAAACACCATATATTTT
CDR3aa: CASSLRGILSGNTIYF

abundance: .
len: 15
d_gene: .
v_gene: TRBV6-9
j_gene: TRBJ1-5
CDR3nt: TGTGCCAGCAGTTATCAGGTGGGCCGCAATCAGCCCCAGCATTTT
CDR3aa: CASSYQVGRNQPQHF

abundance: .
len: 17
d_gene: .
v_gene: TRBV5-1
j_gene: TRBJ2-1
CDR3nt: TGCGCCAGCAGCTTGGGTGCTGCGGATAGCTCCTACAATGAGCAGTTCTTC
CDR3aa: CASSLGAADSSYNEQFF

abundance: .
len: 15
d_gene: TRBD2
v_gene: TRBV6-6
j_gene: TRBJ2-7
CDR3nt: TGTGCCAGCACCCACGGGGCGGGAGGGCTCTACGAGCAGTACTTC
CDR3aa: CASTHGAGGLYEQYF

abundance: .
len: 14
d_gene: .
v_gene: TRBV6-1
j_gene: TRBJ1-1
CDR3nt: TGTGCCAGCAGTGAAGGGACAGTGAGAACTGAAGCTTTCTTT
CDR3aa: CASSEGTVRTEAFF

abundance: .
len: 14
d_gene: TRBD1
v_gene: TRBV5-1
j_gene: TRBJ1-1
CDR3nt: TGCGCCAGCAGCCGGGACAGGGTATCCACTGAAGCTTTCTTT
CDR3aa: CASSRDRVSTEAFF

abundance: .
len: 16
d_gene: TRBD1
v_gene: TRBV5-4
j_gene: TRBJ1-1
CDR3nt: TGTGCCAGCAGCTCAAGCCTCACAGGGGTGCACACTGAAGCTTTCTTT
CDR3aa: CASSSSLTGVHTEAFF

abundance: .
len: 13
d_gene: .
v_gene: TRBV5-1
j_gene: TRBJ1-2
CDR3nt: TGCGCCAGCAGCTTGGAGGGGGGGCAGGGCTACACCTTC
CDR3aa: CASSLEGGQGYTF

abundance: once
len: 15
d_gene: TRBD1
v_gene: TRBV28
j_gene: TRBJ2-3
CDR3nt: TGTGCCACCACCGCCCCGGGACAGGGGGCAGATACGCAGTATTTT
CDR3aa: CATTAPGQGADTQYF

abundance: .
len: 14
d_gene: TRBD1
v_gene: TRBV6-6
j_gene: TRBJ1-1
CDR3nt: TGTGCCAGCAGGACCGGGACAGGGAGCACTGAAGCTTTCTTT
CDR3aa: CASRTGTGSTEAFF

abundance: .
len: 14
d_gene: .
v_gene: TRBV2
j_gene: TRBJ1-1
CDR3nt: TGTGCCAGCAGTGCCGGCAGGGAGAACACTGAAGCTTTCTTT
CDR3aa: CASSAGRENTEAFF

abundance: .
len: 15
d_gene: TRBD1
v_gene: TRBV2
j_gene: TRBJ2-1
CDR3nt: TGTGCCAGCAGTCTAACAGGGGTGGTTGACAATGAGCAGTTCTTC
CDR3aa: CASSLTGVVDNEQFF

abundance: .
len: 16
d_gene: .
v_gene: TRBV5-1
j_gene: TRBJ2-4
CDR3nt: TGCGCCAGCAGCTTGGCCCCACTTTGGGCCAAAAACATTCAGTACTTC
CDR3aa: CASSLAPLWAKNIQYF

abundance: .
len: 16
d_gene: .
v_gene: TRBV9
j_gene: TRBJ1-3
CDR3nt: TGTGCCAGCAGCGTAGATAGGGGCGCCTCTGGAAACACCATATATTTT
CDR3aa: CASSVDRGASGNTIYF

abundance: .
len: 15
d_gene: .
v_gene: TRBV5-1
j_gene: TRBJ2-3
CDR3nt: TGCGCCAGCAGCGCCGGACAGTCTAGCACAGATACGCAGTATTTT
CDR3aa: CASSAGQSSTDTQYF

abundance: .
len: 14
d_gene: .
v_gene: TRBV6-6
j_gene: TRBJ2-1
CDR3nt: TGTGCCAGCAGTTACTCGACTGTTTACAATGAGCAGTTCTTC
CDR3aa: CASSYSTVYNEQFF

abundance: .
len: 15
d_gene: TRBD2
v_gene: TRBV5-5
j_gene: TRBJ2-2
CDR3nt: TGTGCCAGCATCCCGTGGGAGGGATCCATCGGGGAGCTGTTTTTT
CDR3aa: CASIPWEGSIGELFF

abundance: .
len: 12
d_gene: .
v_gene: TRBV28
j_gene: TRBJ2-7
CDR3nt: TGTGCCAGCAGTCCGTACGGTTACGAGCAGTACTTC
CDR3aa: CASSPYGYEQYF

abundance: once
len: 14
d_gene: .
v_gene: TRBV19
j_gene: TRBJ1-4
CDR3nt: TGTGCCAGTAGTTTCACTCCAACTAATGAAAAACTGTTTTTT
CDR3aa: CASSFTPTNEKLFF

abundance: .
len: 13
d_gene: .
v_gene: TRBV2
j_gene: TRBJ1-1
CDR3nt: TGTGCCAGCGGGAGGGGGGGGTTCGGTTTAGCTTTCTTT
CDR3aa: CASGRGGFGLAFF

abundance: .
len: 14
d_gene: .
v_gene: TRBV5-1
j_gene: TRBJ1-1
CDR3nt: TGCGCCAGCAGCTTGGGGACAGTGAACACTGAAGCTTTCTTT
CDR3aa: CASSLGTVNTEAFF

abundance: .
len: 15
d_gene: .
v_gene: TRBV6-6
j_gene: TRBJ2-5
CDR3nt: TGTGCCAGCAGTCCCCAGGGCCGGTCGCGAGAGACCCAGTACTTC
CDR3aa: CASSPQGRSRETQYF

abundance: .
len: 15
d_gene: TRBD2
v_gene: TRBV5-6
j_gene: TRBJ2-3
CDR3nt: TGTGCCAGCAGCGGGTGGGCTAGCGGAGCAGATACGCAGTATTTT
CDR3aa: CASSGWASGADTQYF

abundance: .
len: 13
d_gene: .
v_gene: TRBV10-3
j_gene: TRBJ2-7
CDR3nt: TGTGCCATCAGTGAGGCATTCGCGCACGAGCAGTACTTC
CDR3aa: CAISEAFAHEQYF

abundance: .
len: 13
d_gene: TRBD1
v_gene: TRBV7-8
j_gene: TRBJ1-1
CDR3nt: TGTGCCAGCAGCTTGCGGACAGGACGCGGAGCTTTCTTT
CDR3aa: CASSLRTGRGAFF

abundance: few
len: 13
d_gene: .
v_gene: TRBV18
j_gene: TRBJ1-1
CDR3nt: TGTGCCAGCTCATCTAGGTTGAACACTGAAGCTTTCTTT
CDR3aa: CASSSRLNTEAFF